Below, one T cell receptor beta chain is given with its context. Its antigen remains unknown. This record belongs to a study of T-cell reconstitution after alpha-beta-depleted transplantation in children. Study-level results: Counts and diversity of T cells one year after transplant came mostly from newly produced T cells.

For TCRbeta, the library was prepared with unique molecular identifiers. MiXCR, applied by TCRdb to the PCR reads, yields one record per CDR3 protein. The sample lists 300,000 to 400,000 distinct CDR3 sequences; around 15% were seen once. CDR1 is ENHRY, CDR2 SYGVKD, per germline. The CDR3 consists of 13 residues. Sequenced here: PBMCs, mostly from graft donor cells, sampled 360 days after TCRalphabeta/CD19-depleted stem cell transplant. The receptor was isolated from a male patient under 10 years old who had a stem cell transplant for acute lymphoblastic leukemia, so the T cells may come from the graft donor. This chain uses TRBV10-3 with TRBJ1-5; 9 bases agree with TRBD1. CDR3 in DNA: TGTGGCACAGGGACAGGGCTTTATCAGCCCCAGCATTTT. Protein product: CGTGTGLYQPQHF.